This entry describes one TCR beta chain. This specimen comes from a study of CD4 T cells in relation to SARS-CoV-2 and coronaviruses. The data were produced by immunoSEQ multiplex PCR, yet TCRdb's version contains in-frame clones alone and is incomplete. The sample contains tens of thousands of clones, about 91% of which appear only once. Sequencing was carried out using naive CD4+ T cells from PBMCs. Subset meaning: naive CD4+ T cells isolated by negative enrichment. This receptor was taken from an adult with COVID-19.

The CDR3 sequence: CASSNQARGTGKGYGYTF. CDR3 nucleotide sequence: TGTGCCAGTAGTAATCAAGCGCGTGGGACGGGAAAAGGCTATGGCTACACCTTC. The rearrangement joins TRBV19 to TRBJ1-2; D may be TRBD1 (5 bases). There are 18 residues in the CDR3. V lost 4 bases and J lost 4, with 25 bases in between. In germline, CDR1 is LNHDA, CDR2 SQIVND (reference sequence).